Sequencing of this T cell receptor (beta chain) was carried out in a study of monozygotic twins with inflammatory bowel disease (dated by TCRdb to the late 2010s). Context from the whole study: In total, approximately 30 monozygotic twin pairs made up the full study: 19 Danish pairs, all IBD-discordant, plus nine German pairs, of which four were IBD-concordant and five were IBD-discordant. Each individual had, on average, about 151 000 unique TCRalpha sequences and 181 000 unique TCRbeta sequences available for analysis. Disease-associated traits were sought mainly through comparisons between IBD patients and their genetically identical healthy co-twins within discordant pairs. Overall results and qualifications from the work: The results gave no support for a single strong signal or clonotype linked to IBD. No difference in repertoire similarity was observed between concordant and discordant twins, possibly owing to limited statistical power. The analysis was unable to tell different T cell subtypes apart. TCRbeta repertoire diversity, by inverse Simpson index, was decreased in IBD patients compared with their healthy co-twins. Because patients received different immunosuppressive treatments, the repertoires may have picked up extra background noise and variability between individuals. Compared with healthy twins, IBD patients shared fewer clonotypes with other individuals, and the difference was most pronounced in patients with signs of disease activity.

Of note for this clonotype: Its antigen specificity is not known.

Libraries were prepared through 5' RACE. Preparation of each TCR library used around 3,500 ng of total RNA. For each sample, cDNA synthesis with SMARTScribe reverse transcriptase was split into eight separate reactions. Unique molecular identifiers containing a 6-nucleotide sample barcode were introduced through template switching during cDNA synthesis. Amplification of TCRalpha and TCRbeta cDNA involved two nested PCRs of around 16 and 10 cycles, and each PCR was followed by bead purification. Before amplification, the cDNA was both treated with uracil DNA-glycosylase and purified with the QIAquick PCR purification kit. The second PCR was the step at which Illumina TruSeq-compatible adapters and sample-specific barcodes were added. TapeStation and Qubit were used to check library quality and concentration, and roughly 4.6 ng of each library was pooled. Pooled libraries were sequenced on an Illumina HiSeq2500 single-index Rapid Run with 2 x 100 bp reads and custom sequencing primers. As for the authors' bioinformatics: UMI-based consensus assembly with MiGEC version 1.2.6 was used to correct PCR and sequencing errors. MiXCR version 2.1.1 was used to carry out V(D)J alignment, clonotype assembly and CDR3 extraction. Normalisation of gene usage, clonotype sharing and MAIT/NKT TCR abundance was achieved by analysing the top 1000, 10 000 and 20 000 clonotypes per sample. After downsampling to 27 000 UMIs, diversity was calculated as the inverse Simpson index using the vegan R package. Paired Mann-Whitney U tests were applied to discordant twin pairs, and Benjamini-Hochberg correction was used for multiple testing. Following reprocessing of the reads by TCRdb, the data hold one row per CDR3 protein sequence and no DNA is available. TCRdb's processing, not the authors', yielded these V and J calls. The sample table holds some 170,000 distinct CDR3 sequences. Around 7% of the sample comes from the top ten.

CDR1 and CDR2 were assigned from the germline V gene (reference sequence) as SEHNR and FQNEAQ. Measured from the cysteine to the phenylalanine, the CDR3 is 16 residues long. No DNA appears here. An approximately 2.5 ml peripheral blood sample was drawn into PAXgene tubes per donor and stored at -80°C. Without any T cell sorting, total RNA was extracted from whole blood using the PAXgene blood miRNA kit on an automated QIAcube. Peripheral blood from monozygotic twin pairs who were concordant or discordant for inflammatory bowel disease underwent deep TCRalpha and TCRbeta repertoire profiling using unique molecular barcoding. Smoking habits were recorded for all twin pairs, and individuals were classified as current, former or never smokers.

This clonotype originated in a human donor with ulcerative colitis or Crohn's disease, or a healthy co-twin of an affected twin (not recorded which). The sequence joins TRBV7-9 to TRBJ2-5. Sequencing was performed on blood. The encoded CDR3 is CASSLGRVAFQETQYF.